Below, one T cell receptor beta chain is given with its context. Its target is not known. This entry belongs to a study of cytomegalovirus exposure and HLA in healthy donors. Study results and limitations: Later analysis found that TCR beta chains associated with HLA were more clonally expanded than other, equally common chains. It has been reported that TCR beta sequences accurately predicted the HLA-A and HLA-B alleles of most subjects. The authors confirmed in vitro that a few CMV-associated chains were specific for CMV antigens. The dataset shows that most TCR sequences were rare, while some public TCRs occurred in many donors.

A multiplex PCR was run with 60 Vbeta primers and 13 Jbeta primers. The method was immunoSEQ multiplex PCR; TCRdb's version includes in-frame clones alone and lacks a portion of them. Of approximately 140,000 clones in the sample, around 80% were seen once. This sequence was found in a woman aged 40 to 50 in good health and CMV-seronegative. Sample: PBMCs.

DNA of the CDR3: TGTGCCAGTAGTATAGGACAGGGGTGGACTGAAGCTTTCTTT. Residues: CASSIGQGWTEAFF. The V gene is TRBV19, the J gene TRBJ1-1, with 8 bases fitting TRBD1. Trimming at V came to 1 base and at J to 5 bases, leaving 3 bases not matched to a gene. This CDR3 is 14 amino acids long. Germline CDR1 and CDR2: LNHDA and SQIVND (reference sequence).